This is a list of T cell receptor beta chains from one sample in a study of CXCR3-negative and CXCR3-positive naive CD8 T cells. TCRdb re-called the 5' RACE reads; every CDR3 protein appears as one record, without DNA. The sample features about 130,000 distinct CDR3 sequences, with 0.5% to 0.6% in its top ten. The specimen was naive CXCR3+ CD8+ T cells from blood. These receptors were taken from a human donor in good health. Some clones in this sample may be carry-over from other donors' samples. CDR3s include the opening cysteine and the closing phenylalanine or tryptophan. Fields, in order: clone size, V gene, J gene, CDR3 protein. For some rows the clone size is stated as once, few or many, or as a class when expanded; others skip it.

>NA|TRBV29-1|TRBJ2-5
CSIQGLGETQYF
>NA|TRBV4-2|TRBJ1-2
CASSQGLMNYGYAF
>NA|TRBV20-1|TRBJ2-3
CTARDGLAASTDTQYF
>NA|TRBV14|TRBJ2-1
CASSQDYNEQFF
>NA|TRBV3-1|TRBJ2-7
CASSTGTSDEQYF
>NA|TRBV5-1|TRBJ2-7
CASSSPGLAGDEQYF
>NA|TRBV29-1|TRBJ1-1
CSATSDGRMNTEAFF
>NA|TRBV19|TRBJ2-1
CASSKFSGGSYNEQFF
>NA|TRBV12-3/TRBV12-4|TRBJ2-5
CAGSQTGTSGEETQYF
>NA|TRBV25-1|TRBJ2-2
CASSAGGRAGELFF
>NA|TRBV7-3|TRBJ1-1
CASSLFAGNTEAFF
>NA|TRBV20-1|TRBJ2-1
CSAVDSGSTLYNEQFF
>NA|TRBV10-2|TRBJ2-7
CASSESADEQYF
>NA|TRBV6-5|TRBJ1-1
CASSYSPTEAFF
>NA|TRBV14|TRBJ2-7
CASSQAWGGQVGSYEQYF
>NA|TRBV4-3|TRBJ1-5
CASSPNRDQNQPQHF
>NA|TRBV20-1|TRBJ2-7
CSARDRVGQGVPGEQYF
>NA|TRBV7-2|TRBJ2-5
CASSSTPGEQETQYF
>medium-sized|TRBV20-1|TRBJ1-1
CSAPSGVTEAFF
>NA|TRBV29-1|TRBJ2-7
CSVLPRSSYEQYF
>NA|TRBV28|TRBJ1-2
CASSTPGTGLGYTF
>NA|TRBV12-3/TRBV12-4|TRBJ2-7
CASSLETGRYEQYF
>NA|TRBV20-1|TRBJ1-6
CSALSDRASSYNSPLHF
>NA|TRBV29-1|TRBJ2-7
CSVGGGVYEQYF
>NA|TRBV5-1|TRBJ2-7
CASSEGLAGGLYEQYF
>NA|TRBV10-3|TRBJ1-6
CAISKTPDNSPLHF
>NA|TRBV4-1|TRBJ1-4
CASSQGAGDEKLFF
>NA|TRBV7-6|TRBJ2-7
CASSLPETPYEQYF
>NA|TRBV5-6|TRBJ1-2
CASRGISEYGYTF
>NA|TRBV7-2|TRBJ1-5
CASSFYAGITPQHF
>NA|TRBV4-2|TRBJ2-3
CASGGRPGDTQYF
>NA|TRBV7-9|TRBJ1-2
CASSPPGTGEGYTF
>NA|TRBV2|TRBJ2-7
CASKEKIAYEQYF
>NA|TRBV7-9|TRBJ2-1
CASSFGGGNEQFF
>NA|TRBV5-1|TRBJ2-3
CASSLEPDTQYF
>NA|TRBV7-7|TRBJ1-2
CASLLRSNYGYTF
>NA|TRBV5-1|TRBJ1-1
CASGQGNQMTEAFF
>NA|TRBV9|TRBJ1-2
CASSQTTGGPSYGYTF
>NA|TRBV12-3/TRBV12-4|TRBJ2-4
CASSRLDREAKNIQYF
>NA|TRBV5-4|TRBJ2-3
CASSLAGGPSTDTQYF
>NA|TRBV3-1|TRBJ2-5
CASSQDYRDPYQETQYF
>NA|TRBV3-1|TRBJ2-7
CATWGRGSGTYEQYF
>NA|TRBV6-5|TRBJ1-4
CASRFKPDGNEKLFF
>NA|TRBV28|TRBJ2-3
CASSLALPYLSTDTQYF
>NA|TRBV20-1|TRBJ2-3
CSARDLGGDTQYF
>NA|TRBV5-1|TRBJ2-1
CASSFARYNEQFF
>NA|TRBV6-2/TRBV6-3|TRBJ2-3
CASSLTSGYTDTQYF
>NA|TRBV29-1|TRBJ1-1
CSVRDITEAFF
>NA|TRBV29-1|TRBJ2-7
CSVEGGAFYEQYF
>NA|TRBV9|TRBJ2-5
CASSGLAGDQETQYF
>NA|TRBV10-3|TRBJ2-5
CPISLTSGETQYF
>NA|TRBV12-3/TRBV12-4|TRBJ1-1
CASSPLAGVRTEAFF
>NA|TRBV6-5|TRBJ2-3
CASWGTGTSTDTQYF
>NA|TRBV29-1|TRBJ2-1
CSVEAGILDEQFF
>NA|TRBV19|TRBJ2-2
CASTVGTRANTGELFF
>NA|TRBV14|TRBJ2-1
CASSALGQSSYNEQFF
>NA|TRBV11-2|TRBJ2-7
CASSLPMDRRYEQYF
>NA|TRBV12-3/TRBV12-4|TRBJ1-4
CASSLVEGFEKLFF
>NA|TRBV7-9|TRBJ2-7
CASSSQGYEQYF